What follows are 14 T cell receptor beta chains derived from one specimen sequenced in a study of PD-1 blockade in mismatch repair-deficient tumors. Using immunoSEQ multiplex PCR, the repertoire was profiled, and TCRdb retains in-frame clones only, with some absent. The table has tens of thousands of clones, more than 75% seen once. The source was peripheral blood, collected less than 95 weeks after starting pembrolizumab. These receptors were collected from an adult with mismatch repair-deficient cancer.

In this sample, this clone turned up once. This chain links TRBV7-3 with TRBJ2-5; 11 nucleotides agree with TRBD2. Germline CDR1 SGHTA, CDR2 FQGTGA. The CDR3 contains 15 residues. J was trimmed by 4 bases and V by 5 bases; bases with no gene match: 6. The CDR3 spells CASSKVAGGPETQYF. In nucleotides, the CDR3 is TGTGCCAGCAGCAAAGTAGCGGGAGGGCCAGAGACCCAGTACTTC. Together with reference TRBV7-3 and TRBJ2-5, the CDR3 gives the full variable domain: GAGVSQTPSNKVTEKGKYVELRCDPISGHTALYWYRQSLGQGPEFLIYFQGTGAADDSGLPNDRFFAVRPEGSVSTLKIQRTERGDSAVYLCASSKVAGGPETQYFGPGTRLLVL.

This rearrangement joins TRBV7-3 to TRBJ2-7, with TRBD2 matching over 8 bases. Trimming took 5 bases from V and 3 from J; bases not matched to a gene: 9. The CDR3 runs 15 residues. Germline V gene data show CDR1 as SGHTA and CDR2 as FQGTGA. The DNA of the CDR3 is TGTGCCAGCAGCCCACGGGGGGGACTAAGCTACGAGCAGTACTTC. Its protein is CASSPRGGLSYEQYF. Full variable domain (rest looked up from reference TRBV7-3 and TRBJ2-7): GAGVSQTPSNKVTEKGKYVELRCDPISGHTALYWYRQSLGQGPEFLIYFQGTGAADDSGLPNDRFFAVRPEGSVSTLKIQRTERGDSAVYLCASSPRGGLSYEQYFGPGTRLTVT.

CDR3 coding DNA: TGTGCCAGCAGCTTTGGACGACATCCACCCTATGGCTACACCTTC. Protein sequence: CASSFGRHPPYGYTF. This sequence joins TRBV7-9 and TRBJ1-2, with D uncertain. The V end lost 3 bases, the J end lost 4 bases, and 15 bases lay between the germline ends. Germline V gene lookup returns CDR1 SEHNR and CDR2 FQNEAQ (reference sequence). The CDR3 runs 15 residues. The whole variable domain, remainder taken from reference TRBV7-9 and TRBJ1-2, is DTGVSQNPRHKITKRGQNVTFRCDPISEHNRLYWYRQTLGQGPEFLTYFQNEAQLEKSRLLSDRFSAERPKGSFSTLEIQRTEQGDSAMYLCASSFGRHPPYGYTFGSGTRLTVV.

The rearrangement joins TRBV16 to TRBJ1-3; no definite D call. In germline, CDR1 is KGHSY, CDR2 FQNENV. This CDR3 spans 15 amino acids. The V gene lost 3 bases and the J gene lost 1 base, with 10 bases spanning the gap. CDR3 residues: CASSQISSSGNTIYF. The DNA of the CDR3 is TGTGCCAGCAGCCAGATAAGCTCATCTGGAAACACCATATATTTT.

The table lists this clone with a count of one. The chain carries TRBV7-3 and TRBJ2-3; D is undetermined. V was cut by 5 bases and J by 4 bases, with 16 bases left in between. Germline CDR1 reads SGHTA; CDR2 reads FQGTGA. This CDR3 spans 15 amino acids. The chain's CDR3 is CASSLDPGRSDTQYF. The CDR3 DNA follows: TGTGCCAGCAGCCTGGACCCTGGCAGATCAGATACGCAGTATTTT.

The chain couples TRBV10-3 to TRBJ2-7; D possibly corresponds to TRBD1 (6 bases). V lost 2 bases to trimming and J lost 0 bases, with 11 bases between them. The length of the CDR3 is 15 residues. Germline V gives CDR1 ENHRY, CDR2 SYGVKD. The CDR3 region has the DNA TGTGCCATCAGTGAGCCCCGGGACATCTCCTACGAGCAGTACTTC. The encoded protein is CAISEPRDISYEQYF.

The chain links TRBV27 to TRBJ2-7, with 8 bases identical to TRBD1. CDR1 is MNHEY, CDR2 SMNVEV, per germline (reference sequence). The CDR3 sequence is 13 residues long. Trimming removed 0 bases from V and 8 bases from J; junction bases left unmatched: 3. The chain's CDR3 is CASSLSTGVKQYF. In DNA, the CDR3 is TGTGCCAGCAGTTTATCGACAGGGGTTAAGCAGTACTTC.

The chain carries TRBV7-8 and TRBJ2-2; possible D gene TRBD2, 5 bases. The CDR3 covers 15 residues. V lost 1 base and J lost 1, with 7 bases in between. Germline V gene lookup returns CDR1 SGHVS and CDR2 FQNEAQ. The CDR3 DNA reads TGTGCCAGCAGCTTAGAGACTAAGAACACCGGGGAGCTGTTTTTT. This sequence encodes CASSLETKNTGELFF.

The chain uses TRBV6-1 and TRBJ2-3, with 11 bases matching TRBD2. The germline gives CDR1 MNHNS, CDR2 SASEGT. J was trimmed by 3 bases and V by 0 bases; bases with no gene match: 5. There are 17 residues in the CDR3. CDR3 protein: CASSEALGLAATDTQYF. The CDR3 nucleotides are TGTGCCAGCAGTGAAGCCTTGGGACTAGCGGCAACAGATACGCAGTATTTT.

This clone was found a few times. The genes are TRBV4-2 and TRBJ1-1; 7 bases match TRBD1. This CDR3 has 17 residues. With V trimmed by 0 bases and J by 9 bases, 16 bases remained unmatched. CDR1 is LGHNA and CDR2 is YNFKEQ in the germline V gene. The DNA for the CDR3 is TGTGCCAGCAGCCAAGATGTGACGACAAGGGGAAGGGGGCAAGCTTTCTTT. Translating it yields CASSQDVTTRGRGQAFF.

This chain uses TRBV23-1 with TRBJ2-1, with D possibly being TRBD2 (7 bases). TRBV23-1 is filed as an ORF, its function uncertain. The length of the CDR3 is 15 residues. Deletions cut 6 bases from V and 8 bases from J, with 20 bases between. CDR3 in DNA: TGCGCCAGCAGACCAATCCTCGGGGGGCCCCATGAGCAGTTCTTC. Amino acid sequence: CASRPILGGPHEQFF.

The chain employs TRBV9 and TRBJ2-3, with 11 positions matching TRBD2. The V segment lost 5 bases and the J segment 1 base; nucleotides outside the gene matches: 15. The CDR3 length is 19 residues. Looked up from germline, CDR1 is SGDLS and CDR2 is YYNGEE. The CDR3 nucleotides are TGTGCCAGCAGTCGTAGTGGTAGCGGGAGGGGTTTTGGCACAGATACGCAGTATTTT. It translates to CASSRSGSGRGFGTDTQYF.

This sequence joins TRBV27 and TRBJ2-7; 13 nucleotides agree with TRBD2. Germline CDR1 is MNHEY and CDR2 is SMNVEV (reference sequence). The CDR3 spans 17 residues. V lost 3 bases and J lost 2; bases outside the gene matches: 7. CDR3: CASSFSGLAGSPYEQYF. CDR3 DNA: TGTGCCAGCAGTTTCTCGGGACTAGCGGGGAGCCCCTACGAGCAGTACTTC.

The CDR3 bases are TGTGCCAGCAGCGTCGGCGGGAGGGCCCAGGGGGAGCAGTACTTC. The encoded protein is CASSVGGRAQGEQYF. V is TRBV7-8 and J is TRBJ2-7; 9 bases line up with TRBD2. J gave up 7 bases and V 5 bases, and 12 bases lay outside the gene matches. CDR3 length: 15 amino acids. Germline-derived CDR1 and CDR2 are SGHVS and FQNEAQ.